One sample yielded the 22 T cell receptor beta chains listed below, sequenced in a study of blood T cell repertoires in COVID-19. The repertoire was sequenced with immunoSEQ multiplex PCR; TCRdb's copy has only in-frame clones and lacks some. The sample includes around 200,000 clones, 87% of them seen just once. The specimen was peripheral blood. The source of these receptors is a woman between 18 and 29 years old who had recovered from COVID-19.

The chain is built from TRBV5-1 and TRBJ2-7; 7 nucleotides match TRBD1. Germline trimming cut 3 bases from V and 3 bases from J; bases unmatched to any gene: 6. This CDR3 has 14 amino acids. Germline CDR1 is SGHRS and CDR2 is YFSETQ. Here the CDR3 reads CASSWDSEGYEQYF. Here the CDR3 DNA reads TGCGCCAGCAGCTGGGACAGCGAAGGCTACGAGCAGTACTTC. Filled out from reference TRBV5-1 and TRBJ2-7, the complete variable domain reads KAGVTQTPRYLIKTRGQQVTLSCSPISGHRSVSWYQQTPGQGLQFLFEYFSETQRNKGNFPGRFSGRQFSNSRSEMNVSTLELGDSALYLCASSWDSEGYEQYFGPGTRLTVT.

The V call is TRBV19, the J call TRBJ2-6; a possible D gene is TRBD1 (5 bases). Per germline, CDR1 LNHDA and CDR2 SQIVND (reference sequence). The V and J ends lost 7 bases and 0 bases respectively, with 22 bases between them. This CDR3 has 19 residues. The CDR3 DNA follows: TGTGCCAGTACCGCACCCAGCGACAGTGCTTACTCTGGGGCCAACGTCCTGACTTTC. The encoded protein is CASTAPSDSAYSGANVLTF.

The rearrangement links TRBV5-4 to TRBJ2-7; 9 bases line up with TRBD2. V lost 4 bases, J lost 5 bases, and 4 bases stayed unmatched. The CDR3 consists of 13 residues. The germline CDR1 and CDR2 sequences are SGHNT and YYREEE (reference sequence). The DNA for the CDR3 is TGTGCCAGCAGCCTAGCGGGGATGGACGAGCAGTACTTC. This codes for CASSLAGMDEQYF.

The DNA for the CDR3 is TGTGCCAGCAGCCAGGAGGAAAGCGCAGGCACTGAAGCTTTCTTT. It specifies CASSQEESAGTEAFF. V usage is TRBV3-1 (or the pseudogene TRBV3-2) and J usage is TRBJ1-1; D is ambiguous. Germline CDR1 is LGHDT and CDR2 is YNNKEL (reference sequence). The CDR3 has 15 amino acids. Trimming removed 3 bases at V and 4 bases at J, with 15 bases between.

The gene calls are TRBV7-9 and TRBJ1-5, with 11 positions matching TRBD1. CDR1 and CDR2 (germline): SEHNR, FQNEAQ (reference sequence). J lost 3 bases, V lost 6 bases, and 10 bases had no gene match. CDR3 size: 17 residues. The CDR3: CASSLGGTGGLNQPQHF. CDR3 in DNA: TGTGCCAGCAGTCTTGGCGGGACAGGGGGACTCAATCAGCCCCAGCATTTT.

The sample holds a few counts of this clone. The chain links TRBV6-1 to TRBJ2-3; D gene uncertain. Trimming removed 4 bases at V and 0 bases at J, with 20 bases between. Looked up from germline, CDR1 is MNHNS and CDR2 is SASEGT. The CDR3 length is 18 residues. This chain's CDR3 is CASSVFEAVKFSTDTQYF. The CDR3 nucleotides read TGTGCCAGCAGTGTTTTTGAGGCAGTCAAATTTAGCACAGATACGCAGTATTTT.

The chain has TRBV6-5 and TRBJ1-2; tentative D call: TRBD1 (5 bases). CDR1 MNHEY and CDR2 SVGAGI come from the germline V gene. The CDR3 is made up of 14 amino acids. Trimming left V 6 bases short and J 3 bases short, with 14 bases between. CDR3 sequence reads: CASRRDRGDYGYTF. CDR3 DNA sequence: TGTGCCAGCAGGCGGGACCGAGGGGACTATGGCTACACCTTC.

The J gene is TRBJ1-5, the V gene TRBV7-8; D might be TRBD1 (5 bases). The ends were cut back, 3 bases at V and 6 bases at J, with 18 bases in the middle. The CDR3 totals 16 residues. Germline V CDR1 and CDR2: SGHVS, FQNEAQ. The CDR3 DNA reads as TGTGCCAGCAGCTTCGCGGACAAATCTTGGGGTCAGCCCCAGCATTTT. Translated, it gives CASSFADKSWGQPQHF.

The rearrangement uses TRBV7-6 and TRBJ2-2; 10 bases are shared with TRBD2. The CDR3 has 16 amino acids. The germline V gene has CDR1 SGHVS and CDR2 FNYEAQ. With V trimmed by 5 bases and J by 1 base, 4 bases remained unmatched. The CDR3 DNA reads as TGTGCCAGCAGCCCAAGGACTAGCGGGAACACCGGGGAGCTGTTTTTT. Protein sequence: CASSPRTSGNTGELFF.

V usage is TRBV5-5 and J usage is TRBJ2-7; D might be TRBD2 (5 bases). The CDR3 length is 14 residues. Germline V gene data show CDR1 as SGHKS and CDR2 as YYEKEE (reference sequence). Trimming removed 0 bases at V and 2 bases at J, with 9 bases between. The DNA for the CDR3 is TGTGCCAGCAGCTTGGAGCGGACCCCCTACGAGCAGTACTTC. It specifies CASSLERTPYEQYF.

The chain links TRBV30 to TRBJ2-7; 8 nucleotides match TRBD2. The V gene end was trimmed by 3 bases and the J gene end by 1 base; junction bases not matched to a gene: 8. The CDR3 covers 15 residues. Germline V gene data show CDR1 as GTSNPN and CDR2 as SVGIG (reference sequence). This CDR3 reads CAWSLSGLGSYEQYV. The CDR3 DNA follows: TGTGCCTGGAGCTTATCGGGACTAGGGTCCTACGAGCAGTACGTC.

The chain uses TRBV4-3 and TRBJ2-1; 10 nucleotides agree with TRBD2. V shed 2 bases and J 4 bases; nucleotides not matched to a gene: 5. The CDR3 covers 16 residues. The germline V gene has CDR1 LGHNA and CDR2 YSLEER. CDR3 bases: TGCGCCAGCAGCCAAAACGTAGCGGGGGGATACAATGAGCAGTTCTTC. Encoded protein: CASSQNVAGGYNEQFF.

This sequence joins TRBV3-1 (or the pseudogene TRBV3-2) and TRBJ1-2; 7 nucleotides line up with TRBD1. The CDR3 covers 16 residues. In germline, CDR1 is LGHDT, CDR2 YNNKEL (reference sequence). The ends lost 1 base at V and 8 bases at J; junction bases unmatched: 13. DNA of the CDR3: TGTGCCAGCAGCCAAGCTGGGACAGCTGGACGGACCGGCTACACCTTC. Translated, it gives CASSQAGTAGRTGYTF.

The chain couples TRBV7-8 to TRBJ2-7; 7 positions match TRBD2. The CDR3 consists of 15 residues. Germline V CDR1 and CDR2: SGHVS, FQNEAQ. V lost 5 bases, J lost 6 bases, and 13 bases stayed unmatched. The CDR3 nucleotides read TGTGCCAGCAGCCCCCTAGGCAGCGGGATCAGCGAGCAGTACTTC. Residues: CASSPLGSGISEQYF.

This chain links TRBV6-2 or TRBV6-3 with TRBJ2-7, with a possible D match to TRBD1 (6 bases). The CDR3 is 15 residues long. Trimming stripped 0 bases from V and 2 bases from J, with 11 bases between. In germline, CDR1 is MNHEY, CDR2 SVGEGT. The CDR3 region is CASSYSTRGPYEQYF. CDR3 coding DNA: TGTGCCAGCAGTTACTCGACCAGGGGACCCTACGAGCAGTACTTC.

The rearrangement joins TRBV21-1 to TRBJ2-7; TRBD1 is taken as the D call from the table, unchecked against the DNA. TRBV21-1 counts as a pseudogene. This CDR3 has 14 amino acids. The CDR3 reads CASSKAGYPYEQYF. CDR3 coding DNA: TGTGCCAGCAGCAAGGCAGGTTACCCCTACGAGCAGTACTTC.

This chain connects TRBV18 to TRBJ1-2; possibly TRBD1 for D (6 bases). Germline V gene data show CDR1 as KGHSH and CDR2 as LQKENI. Between the trimmed V and J ends, which lost 3 bases and 4 bases, there was a span of 9 bases. This CDR3 comprises 13 residues. CDR3 in DNA: TGTGCCAGCTCACCCGGACAGTTCTATGGCTACACCTTC. It translates to CASSPGQFYGYTF.

The chain employs TRBV2 and TRBJ1-1; D is unresolved. The germline V gene encodes CDR1 SNHLY and CDR2 FYNNEI. V was shortened by 5 bases and J by 5 bases, with 9 bases between the two germline ends. The CDR3 is 12 amino acids. CDR3 sequence (DNA): TGTGCCAGCAGTATGGAGGGAACTGAAGCTTTCTTT. Amino acids: CASSMEGTEAFF.

The chain couples TRBV24-1 to TRBJ1-2; D gene unclear. V lost 2 bases and J lost 4, with 10 bases in between. CDR1 KGHDR and CDR2 SFDVKD come from the germline V gene. This CDR3 spans 14 amino acids. The CDR3 loop reads CATSDSDKFYGYTF. The CDR3 nucleotides are TGTGCCACCAGTGATTCCGACAAGTTCTATGGCTACACCTTC.

This chain joins TRBV18 and TRBJ1-1; maybe TRBD1 (5 bases). The CDR3 length is 14 residues. The ends were cut back, 3 bases at V and 6 bases at J, with 14 bases in the middle. Germline V gene sequence: CDR1 KGHSH, CDR2 LQKENI. The CDR3 bases are TGTGCCAGCTCACCGGAGCGGGGCGCGGCTGAAGCTTTCTTT. Residues: CASSPERGAAEAFF. The full variable domain, completed using reference TRBV18 and TRBJ1-1, is NAGVMQNPRHLVRRRGQEARLRCSPMKGHSHVYWYRQLPEEGLKFMVYLQKENIIDESGMPKERFSAEFPKEGPSILRIQQVVRGDSAAYFCASSPERGAAEAFFGQGTRLTVV.

The V and J genes are TRBV27 and TRBJ1-2; TRBD1 matches at 8 bases. This CDR3 is 12 amino acids long. V shed 6 bases and J 8 bases; nucleotides not matched to a gene: 5. Germline lookup yields CDR1 MNHEY and CDR2 SMNVEV (reference sequence). In DNA, the CDR3 is TGTGCCAGCAGACATGACAGGGGCGGCTACACCTTC. This gives the protein CASRHDRGGYTF.

The chain combines TRBV30 with TRBJ2-7, with 7 bases aligning to TRBD2. In germline, CDR1 is GTSNPN, CDR2 SVGIG (reference sequence). The V and J ends lost 4 bases and 2 bases, in that order; junction bases with no gene match: 5. The CDR3 length is 13 residues. The CDR3 loop reads CAWNTAGTYEQYV. The CDR3 DNA is TGTGCCTGGAATACAGCGGGAACCTACGAGCAGTACGTC.